This TCR beta chain was found in a study of cytomegalovirus exposure and HLA in healthy donors. V was pared by 2 bases and J by 4 bases, with 14 bases between. Germline values: CDR1 MNHNS, CDR2 SASEGT. This CDR3 has 15 amino acids. As for this clone: Its target is unknown.

Findings of the study overall: Some public TCRs appeared in many individuals, while most sequences were rare. In vitro assays verified that a few CMV-associated chains recognized CMV antigens specifically.

Sequencing was performed with immunoSEQ multiplex PCR; in TCRdb, only in-frame clones are kept and a portion is missing. The table has about 98,000 clones, around 88% seen once. The donors were in the roughly 110-subject validation cohort; that cohort was separate from the roughly 660-subject first cohort. The TCR was taken from a woman aged 25 to 39 in good health and CMV-seronegative. The rearrangement links TRBV6-1 to TRBJ1-2; possibly TRBD1 for D (6 bases). Sequenced input: PBMCs. The CDR3: CASSENPQGIYGYTF. DNA of the CDR3: TGTGCCAGCAGTGAAAACCCACAGGGTATCTATGGCTACACCTTC.